Sequencing of this TCR beta chain was carried out in a study of OX40 agonist ivuxolimab in advanced cancers. Study-wide background: The patients received agonistic anti-OX40 (CD134) antibody ivuxolimab. Patients were infused with ivuxolimab every 2 weeks at 0.01 to 10 mg/kg. The eligibility criteria allowed prior anti-PD-1, anti-PD-L1 or anti-CTLA-4 therapy, and approximately 42% had some.

Germline CDR1 and CDR2: KGHSH and LQKENI. The CDR3 covers 15 residues. The V and J ends lost 1 base and 0 bases respectively, with 4 bases between them. TCRdb's copy holds only in-frame clones and misses some; the assay was immunoSEQ multiplex PCR. This table has 55,000 to 70,000 clones, around 84% appearing once. Autoimmune disease history or systemic immunosuppression led to patient exclusion. This chain links TRBV18 with TRBJ2-6; D call uncertain. The sample was CD4+ or CD8+ T cells sorted from blood, taken in a trial of the OX40 agonist ivuxolimab. The sequence derives from an adult with an advanced solid tumor such as melanoma, head and neck, liver or kidney cancer. CDR3 in amino acids: CASSPQDSGANVLTF. CDR3 nucleotides: TGTGCCAGCTCACCACAGGACTCTGGGGCCAACGTCCTGACTTTC.